The 3 T cell receptor beta chains below come from one sample, sequenced in a study of T cell clonality in common variable immunodeficiency. Method: immunoSEQ multiplex PCR; TCRdb's copy keeps in-frame clones and lacks some. This sample includes about 42,000 clones with no singletons; its ten biggest clones take up approximately 1.4%. The sample consisted of peripheral blood mononuclear cells. These receptor sequences come from a person aged 18 to 75 in good health.

This clone was recorded many times. The CDR3 end is not reached by the read, which stops 3 residues before it; the germline J gene fills it in. This chain links TRBV7-9 with TRBJ2-7; D unresolved. There are 12 residues in the CDR3. V was pared by 4 bases and J by 4 bases, with 8 bases between. Germline CDR1 and CDR2: SEHNR and FQNEAQ (reference sequence). The sequenced CDR3 bases are TGTGCCAGCAGCTCGCGTGGTTACGAG. Its protein is CASSSRGYE. The entire CDR3 protein reads CASSSRGYEQYF.

This clone has just a few counts. The read terminates 3 residues ahead of where the CDR3 ends, so the germline J gene completes it. The chain combines TRBV10-2 with TRBJ1-2, with D maybe TRBD1 (5 bases). The CDR3 contains 13 residues. Per germline, CDR1 WSHSY and CDR2 SAAADI. CDR3 DNA (partial): TGCGCCAGCAGTGAAACGGCAGGGTTGTGG. It is translated as CASSETAGLW. The whole CDR3 sequence is CASSETAGLWYTF.

In its sample, this clone ranks as medium-sized. The CDR3 end is not reached by the read, which stops 3 residues before it; the germline J gene fills it in. The gene calls are TRBV20-1 and TRBJ2-2, with D perhaps TRBD2 (6 bases). From germline, CDR1 is DFQATT and CDR2 SNEGSKA (reference sequence). The CDR3 extends over 14 amino acids. Trimming removed 6 bases at V and 2 bases at J, with 13 bases between. The CDR3 sequence: CSAPGLLNTGELFF. Partial CDR3 DNA: TGCAGTGCCCCGGGACTGCTAAACACCGGGGAG.